Shown below are 20 T cell receptor beta chains from a single sample sequenced in a study of shared clonotypes between healthy human individuals. Clones were sequenced by immunoSEQ multiplex PCR, and TCRdb holds only the in-frame ones, with some missing. Of about 1.1 million clones in the sample, 77% are singletons; the top ten hold almost 0.9%. The specimen sequenced was memory CD4+ T cells from PBMCs. The subset denotes: CD45RA-negative fraction. These TCRs come from a man aged 18 to 35 in good health. Some clones in this sample may be carry-over from other donors' samples.

The V call is TRBV30, the J call TRBJ1-1, with D maybe TRBD1 (6 bases). CDR3 length equals 11 residues. Between the trimmed V and J ends, which lost 5 bases and 8 bases, there was a span of 12 bases. In germline, CDR1 is GTSNPN, CDR2 SVGIG (reference sequence). CDR3 sequence (DNA): TGTGCCTGGGGGGGCGGCGACGAAGCTTTCTTT. Translation: CAWGGGDEAFF. Combining the CDR3 with reference TRBV30 and TRBJ1-1 gives the whole variable domain SQTIHQWPATLVQPVGSPLSLECTVEGTSNPNLYWYRQAAGRGLQLLFYSVGIGQISSEVPQNLSASRPQDRQFILSSKKLLLSDSGFYLCAWGGGDEAFFGQGTRLTVV.

This clone was recorded many times. The chain has TRBV28 and TRBJ2-2; the match to TRBD2 covers 7 bases. The V gene's germline CDR1 is MDHEN and CDR2 SYDVKM. V lost 8 bases to trimming and J lost 7 bases; unmatched junction nucleotides: 10. This CDR3 is built from 14 residues. The CDR3 DNA follows: TGTGCCAGCTCCGGGACTACCAGGAGCGGGGAGCTGTTTTTT. Translation gives CASSGTTRSGELFF.

The genes are TRBV7-2 and TRBJ2-7; the D is unclear. The CDR3 contains 12 residues. Trimming took 4 bases from V and 1 from J, leaving 5 bases between them. Germline V gene data show CDR1 as SGHTA and CDR2 as FQGNSA. The DNA for the CDR3 is TGTGCCAGCAGCTCGACGTCCTACGAGCAGTACTTC. Translated, it gives CASSSTSYEQYF.

The rearrangement uses TRBV5-1 and TRBJ2-7, with TRBD1 matching 8 bases. The CDR3 has 16 residues. CDR1 is SGHRS and CDR2 is YFSETQ in the germline V gene. Trimming removed 4 bases from V and 6 bases from J; junction bases left unmatched: 15. The CDR3 loop is CASSRGDRTRGLEQYF. CDR3 sequence (DNA): TGCGCCAGCAGCAGGGGGGACAGGACCAGGGGCCTCGAGCAGTACTTC.

This clone turned up a few times. V is TRBV12-5 and J is TRBJ1-5; D gene ambiguous. Germline values: CDR1 LGHNT, CDR2 FRNRAP. CDR3 size: 15 residues. The V end lost 5 bases, the J end lost 3 bases, and 14 bases lay between the germline ends. The CDR3 protein is CASGASSSHNQPQHF. DNA of the CDR3: TGTGCTAGTGGTGCCTCGAGCAGCCACAATCAGCCCCAGCATTTT.

Worth noting for this clone: This specimen includes other DNA sequences encoding the same CDR3. The rearrangement uses TRBV18 and TRBJ2-7; 9 bases map to TRBD2. The CDR3 has 14 residues. Trimming took 5 bases from V and 6 from J; bases not matched to a gene: 8. Per the germline V gene, CDR1 is KGHSH and CDR2 is LQKENI. CDR3 residues: CASSSGGRAGEQYF. The CDR3 DNA reads TGTGCCAGCTCATCCGGCGGGAGGGCCGGCGAGCAGTACTTC.

V and J are TRBV10-3 and TRBJ1-1; D not resolved. V was shortened by 8 bases and J by 8 bases, with 12 bases between the two germline ends. The V gene's germline CDR1 is ENHRY and CDR2 SYGVKD. CDR3 length equals 11 residues. The CDR3 spells CAISPGGEAFF. The CDR3 DNA reads TGTGCCATCTCCCCCGGAGGGGAAGCTTTCTTT.

This clone appeared a few times. The CDR3 here is CASSNRSLAGYEQYF. CDR3 in DNA: TGTGCCAGCAGCAATAGGAGTCTCGCCGGTTACGAGCAGTACTTC. The V gene is TRBV7-6, the J gene TRBJ2-7; D is uncertain. The CDR3 covers 15 residues. Looked up from germline, CDR1 is SGHVS and CDR2 is FNYEAQ. The V gene lost 5 bases and the J gene lost 4 bases, with 18 bases spanning the gap.

With regard to this clone: With a much larger clone just one base away, this may be a read error. In nucleotides, the CDR3 is TGTGCCTGGATATCCCTGCAGGAGGCTTTTTACGAGCAGTACTTC. Amino acid sequence: CAWISLQEAFYEQYF. The chain is built from TRBV30 and TRBJ2-7; tentatively, D is TRBD2 (5 bases). The germline gives CDR1 GTSNPN, CDR2 SVGIG (reference sequence). The CDR3 runs 15 residues. Deletions cut 4 bases from V and 4 bases from J, with 20 bases between.

The rearrangement links TRBV27 to TRBJ1-1, with TRBD1 matching 9 bases. Germline CDR1 is MNHEY and CDR2 is SMNVEV (reference sequence). Trimming cost V 6 bases and J 7 bases; bases outside gene matches: 6. This CDR3 has 13 amino acids. The CDR3 nucleotides are TGTGCCAGCAGGGGACAGGGATTACTTGAAGCTTTCTTT. Its protein product is CASRGQGLLEAFF.

For this clone: This specimen includes other DNA sequences encoding the same CDR3. This chain joins TRBV29-1 and TRBJ1-6, with 9 bases matching TRBD1. The CDR3 runs to 13 residues. The V and J ends lost 4 bases and 8 bases, in that order; junction bases with no gene match: 3. CDR1 and CDR2 from the germline V gene are SQVTM and ANQGSEA. The CDR3, as DNA: TGCAGCGTTGCGGGACAGGGAGATTCACCCCTCCACTTT. As protein: CSVAGQGDSPLHF.

CDR3 DNA sequence: TGTGCCAGCAGCTTGAGGGGCGGGGCCGGGCACGAGCAGTACTTC. As protein: CASSLRGGAGHEQYF. The chain is built from TRBV7-8 and TRBJ2-7; D possibly corresponds to TRBD2 (6 bases). The CDR3 contains 15 residues. Trimming removed 3 bases at V and 5 bases at J, with 17 bases between. Germline lookup yields CDR1 SGHVS and CDR2 FQNEAQ.

A few counts support this clone. The rearrangement joins TRBV13 to TRBJ1-2; no firm D call. Germline assignment: CDR1 PRHDT and CDR2 FYEKMQ (reference sequence). This CDR3 region has 14 residues. Trimming cost V 5 bases and J 4 bases, with 14 bases left between them. As DNA, the CDR3 is TGTGCCAGCAGCGTTCTCCAGCGACCCTATGGCTACACCTTC. Translated: CASSVLQRPYGYTF.

The rearrangement joins TRBV5-1 to TRBJ2-1, with D maybe TRBD2 (5 bases). The V end was cut by 0 bases, the J end by 8 bases, with 12 bases between. CDR1 is SGHRS, CDR2 YFSETQ, per germline. This CDR3 has 14 amino acids. CDR3 bases: TGCGCCAGCAGCTTGGGTAGGACTCACGATGAGCAGTTCTTC. It is translated as CASSLGRTHDEQFF.

This clone has just one count. Other DNA sequences within the sample encode an identical CDR3. This CDR3 is CASSSPLAGGPYEQYF. CDR3 nucleotide sequence: TGTGCCAGCAGCTCTCCCCTAGCGGGAGGGCCCTACGAGCAGTACTTC. The rearrangement joins TRBV5-4 to TRBJ2-7; 12 positions match TRBD2. The germline V gene encodes CDR1 SGHNT and CDR2 YYREEE (reference sequence). The junction had 6 bases not matched to a gene; V was cut back by 3 bases and J by 2 bases. This CDR3 region has 16 residues.

In this sample, this clone turned up a few times. This chain joins TRBV30 and TRBJ2-1; D may match TRBD1 or TRBD2 (7 bases each). V gave up 1 base and J gave up 7 bases, with 17 bases separating them. The CDR3 loop spans 15 amino acids. CDR1 and CDR2 from the germline V gene are GTSNPN and SVGIG (reference sequence). In DNA, the CDR3 is TGTGCCTGGAGTGCGAGGGGGCTAGCGGAGAATGAGCAGTTCTTC. Its translation: CAWSARGLAENEQFF.

The gene calls are TRBV6-5 and TRBJ1-2, with TRBD1 matching 9 bases. In germline, CDR1 is MNHEY, CDR2 SVGAGI. V trimming: 6 bases; J trimming: 8 bases; junction bases outside the gene matches: 10. This CDR3 is built from 14 residues. The CDR3 nucleotides read TGTGCCAGCAGACCCGGGACAGGGTTGCGAGGCTACACCTTC. Translation gives CASRPGTGLRGYTF.

The V call is TRBV25-1, the J call TRBJ1-2; maybe TRBD1 (6 bases). This CDR3 comprises 16 residues. Germline CDR1 is MGHDK and CDR2 is SYGVNS. V was trimmed by 4 bases and J by 3 bases, leaving 18 bases between them. CDR3 in amino acids: CASSGTRTANHYGYTF. The CDR3 region has the DNA TGTGCCAGCAGTGGCACCCGGACAGCTAATCACTATGGCTACACCTTC.

The gene calls are TRBV30 and TRBJ1-3; TRBD1 aligns across 8 bases. V lost 4 bases and J lost 0; bases outside the gene matches: 11. CDR1 GTSNPN and CDR2 SVGIG come from the germline V gene (reference sequence). The CDR3 contains 17 residues. In DNA form, the CDR3 reads TGTGCCTGGACCCCAGGACAGGGCGAGCCCTCTGGAAACACCATATATTTT. Its protein product is CAWTPGQGEPSGNTIYF.

This chain uses TRBV27 with TRBJ2-1, with TRBD1 identical over 9 bases. The CDR3 totals 15 residues. Germline loops: CDR1 MNHEY, CDR2 SMNVEV (reference sequence). V trimming: 6 bases; J trimming: 3 bases; junction bases outside the gene matches: 6. The CDR3 DNA is TGTGCCAGCAGAGTGCGGGACAGGGACTACAATGAGCAGTTCTTC. The encoded protein is CASRVRDRDYNEQFF.